This is a list of T cell receptor beta chains from one sample in a study of memory CD4+ T cells and cytomegalovirus serostatus. Libraries were prepared by immunoSEQ multiplex PCR; TCRdb keeps only in-frame clonotypes and omits some of them. The sample holds some 39,000 clones, around 75% seen once. The material sequenced was memory CD4+ T cells from blood. The receptors were gathered from an adult in good health and CMV-seronegative. CDR3s include the opening cysteine and the closing phenylalanine or tryptophan. D genes are given only for firm matches. Clone size, where shown, is once, few, many, or a class for clones that have expanded.

abundance	d_gene	v_gene	j_gene	CDR3nt	CDR3aa
few	TRBD2	TRBV7-9	TRBJ2-3	TGTGCCAGCAGCTCTAGCCGGACTAGCGGGGCGTCAGATACGCAGTATTTT	CASSSSRTSGASDTQYF
-	-	TRBV5-1	TRBJ2-7	TGCGCCAGCAGCTTGGAAGGGGCTACCTACGAGCAGTACTTC	CASSLEGATYEQYF
medium-sized	-	TRBV7-7	TRBJ2-7	TGTGCCAGCAGCTCCCAGCTCGGTGGCGGGTACGAGCAGTACTTC	CASSSQLGGGYEQYF
-	-	TRBV25-1	TRBJ2-1	TGTGCCAGCAGTGAATATCCCGACCGGTTCTTC	CASSEYPDRFF
-	-	TRBV28	TRBJ1-1	TGTGCCAGCAGGGCAGAGGAAGCTTTCTTT	CASRAEEAFF
-	TRBD1	TRBV4-3	TRBJ1-2	TGCGCCAGCAGCCAAACTGACAGGGGGCCTCGCTACACCTTC	CASSQTDRGPRYTF
-	TRBD1	TRBV7-3	TRBJ2-3	TGTGCCAGCAGCCCACGAGGGACAGTTACAGATACGCAGTATTTT	CASSPRGTVTDTQYF
-	-	TRBV7-9	TRBJ2-7	TGTGCCAGCAGCCAGAGCCCCGGGCACGAGCAGTACTTC	CASSQSPGHEQYF
-	-	TRBV18	TRBJ1-2	TGTGCCAGCTCACCATTATTCCAAGACTACACCTTC	CASSPLFQDYTF
once	TRBD1	TRBV9	TRBJ1-6	TGTGCCAGCAGCGGTGGGACAGGGAATAATTCACCCCTCCACTTT	CASSGGTGNNSPLHF
-	-	TRBV7-2	TRBJ2-1	TGTGCCAGCCGGATCGGTCTCCCAGGTGGGGAGCAGTTCTTC	CASRIGLPGGEQFF
-	TRBD1	TRBV28	TRBJ1-2	TGTGCCAGCAGTCTATCCCGCCGACAGGGGGGATGGTACACCTTC	CASSLSRRQGGWYTF
-	-	TRBV19	TRBJ1-5	TGTGCCAGTAAAGTCTGGAGCGGGGCTAGCAATCAGCCCCAGCATTTT	CASKVWSGASNQPQHF
-	TRBD1	TRBV6-1	TRBJ1-4	TGTGCCAGCAGGGCCGGACAGGGCGGGAATGAAAAACTGTTTTTT	CASRAGQGGNEKLFF
once	-	TRBV15	TRBJ2-5	TGTGCCACCAGTAGGGGGTGGGGGGCTTCAGAGACCCAGTACTTC	CATSRGWGASETQYF
-	-	TRBV6-4	TRBJ1-4	TGTGCCAGCAGTGACGTGGAGAGGACCCAAACTAATGAAAAACTGTTTTTT	CASSDVERTQTNEKLFF
few	-	TRBV2	TRBJ1-1	TGTGCCAGCAAAATGGGCAACCTGGTGAACACTGAAGCTTTCTTT	CASKMGNLVNTEAFF
-	-	TRBV7-2	TRBJ2-3	TGTGCCAGCAGCGCATATTTAGTAGATACGCAGTATTTT	CASSAYLVDTQYF
few	TRBD1	TRBV2	TRBJ2-1	TGTGCCAGCAGTCCGCGAAGCGGGACAGGGGCTGAGCAGTTCTTC	CASSPRSGTGAEQFF
-	-	TRBV2	TRBJ1-3	TGTGCCAGCAGTGGGCTCTCTGGAAACACCATATATTTT	CASSGLSGNTIYF
-	-	TRBV7-5	TRBJ1-5	TGTGCCAGAAGGCCCTATAGGGTCCCATTTAGCAATCAGCCCCAGCATTTT	CARRPYRVPFSNQPQHF
few	-	TRBV11-2	TRBJ2-7	TGTGCCAGCAGCAGCTCGACGGGTAGCTCCTACGAGCAGTACTTC	CASSSSTGSSYEQYF
-	-	TRBV2	TRBJ1-2	TGTGCCAGCAGTGTTGACCGGACAATCCTCTTC	CASSVDRTILF
-	-	TRBV10-2	TRBJ1-5	TGCGCCAGCGGGGGGAATCAGCCCCAGCATTTT	CASGGNQPQHF
-	-	TRBV20-1	TRBJ1-4	TGCAGTGCTAGTATTGCTGAAAAACTGTTTTTT	CSASIAEKLFF
-	TRBD1	TRBV27	TRBJ2-7	TGTGCCAGCAGTCGGGACAGGGTGTCCTACGAGCAGTACTTC	CASSRDRVSYEQYF
-	-	TRBV6-5	TRBJ1-6	TGTGCCAGCAGTTACGGGGGACGTCATAATTCACCCCTCCACTTT	CASSYGGRHNSPLHF
-	TRBD1	TRBV5-1	TRBJ1-2	TGCGCCAGCAGCACGGGGACAGGGCCTAACTATGGCTACACCTTC	CASSTGTGPNYGYTF
once	TRBD1	TRBV12-5	TRBJ1-4	TGTGCTAGTGGTACCGACGAACTTCCTTACAGGGGCGAGAATGAAAAACTGTTTTTT	CASGTDELPYRGENEKLFF
-	TRBD1	TRBV6-6	TRBJ1-2	TGTGCCAGCAGGGACAGGTTGAATGGCTACACCTTC	CASRDRLNGYTF
once	TRBD2	TRBV4-1	TRBJ2-5	TGCGCCAGCAGCCAAGAATCTGCGGGGGTTTCATCGCAAGAGACCCAGTACTTC	CASSQESAGVSSQETQYF
-	TRBD2	TRBV28	TRBJ2-2	TGTGCCAGCCTAACTAGCGGGGGGACCGGGGAGCTGTTTTTT	CASLTSGGTGELFF
-	TRBD1	TRBV7-3	TRBJ2-1	TGTGCCAGCAGCCGAGGGGGCCAGAATGAGCAGTTCTTC	CASSRGGQNEQFF
-	-	TRBV27	TRBJ1-1	TGTGCCAGCAGTTTCGGGATGAACACTGAAGCTTTCTTT	CASSFGMNTEAFF
-	-	TRBV7-9	TRBJ2-6	TGTGCCAGCACCTTAGGACCGTCTTCTGGGGCCAACGTCCTGACTTTC	CASTLGPSSGANVLTF
-	-	TRBV5-5	TRBJ1-2	TGTGCCAGCAGCTTGGCCATCGGAGGTATCTATGGCTACACCTTC	CASSLAIGGIYGYTF
-	TRBD2	TRBV4-2	TRBJ2-3	TGTGCCAGCAGCCAAGTAAGAGCGGGGAATCTGGATACGCAGTATTTT	CASSQVRAGNLDTQYF
-	-	TRBV7-2	TRBJ1-2	TGTGCCAGCAGCTTAGCACAGGGTGCTGGCTACACCTTC	CASSLAQGAGYTF
-	-	TRBV11-2	TRBJ1-2	TGTGCCAGCAGCTTATCCGGTGCGGCGGACGTTGGGGGCTACACCTTC	CASSLSGAADVGGYTF
few	TRBD1	TRBV23-1	TRBJ1-5	TGCGCCAGCAAGACAGGGGGCGGCCAGCCCCAGCATTTT	CASKTGGGQPQHF
-	TRBD2	TRBV9	TRBJ2-5	TGTGCCAGCAGCTCCCGACCGGGACTAGCGGACCAAGAGACCCAGTACTTC	CASSSRPGLADQETQYF
once	-	TRBV4-1	TRBJ1-3	TGCGCCAGCAGCCAAGGTTGGTTATCGGGTTATTCTGGAAACACCATATATTTT	CASSQGWLSGYSGNTIYF
-	-	TRBV29-1	TRBJ1-5	TGCAGCGTCCAGGAGAGGGGTTACAATCAGCCCCAGCATTTT	CSVQERGYNQPQHF
-	TRBD2	TRBV7-7	TRBJ2-1	TGTGCCAGCAGCTTAACAGGTTCGCGGGGGGGTGAGCAGTTCTTC	CASSLTGSRGGEQFF
-	-	TRBV5-4	TRBJ1-2	TGTGCCAGCAGCTTGTATGTTTCAGTATATGGCTACACCTTC	CASSLYVSVYGYTF
-	-	TRBV29-1	TRBJ1-5	TGCAGCGTTTCCCCGGAGGGGGGACAGCCCCAGCATTTT	CSVSPEGGQPQHF
-	-	TRBV18	TRBJ2-7	TGTGCCAGCTCACCAGGGCAGAGCTCCTACGAGCAGTACTTC	CASSPGQSSYEQYF